A selection of T cell receptor beta chains follows, all from one sample in a study of blood T cells in healthy people across ages. TCRdb itself ran the 5' RACE reads through MiXCR, one entry per CDR3 protein. The table lists around 800,000 distinct CDR3 sequences, less than 70% of them singletons, with around 41% in the top ten. The sample taken for sequencing was blood. Receptors originate from a man at least 80 years old in good health. CDR3s include the opening cysteine and the closing phenylalanine or tryptophan. D genes are given only for firm matches. Only part of the rows carry a size: once, few, many, or a class if the clone is expanded.

abundance: -
j_gene: TRBJ1-2
v_gene: TRBV7-2
d_gene: -
CDR3aa: CASSLRSGTGGYTF
CDR3nt: TGTGCCAGCAGCTTAAGGTCGGGGACGGGGGGCTACACCTTC

abundance: -
j_gene: TRBJ2-4
v_gene: TRBV2
d_gene: -
CDR3aa: CASRTRLVEYF
CDR3nt: TGTGCCAGCAGGACCAGGTTGGTGGAGTACTTC

abundance: many
j_gene: TRBJ2-7
v_gene: TRBV7-2
d_gene: -
CDR3aa: CASSGHGLRGEQYF
CDR3nt: TGTGCCAGCAGCGGCCACGGTCTCCGGGGCGAGCAGTACTTC

abundance: -
j_gene: TRBJ1-4
v_gene: TRBV21-1
d_gene: -
CDR3aa: CASSSPPTDRGLGNEKLFF
CDR3nt: TGTGCCAGCAGCTCTCCTCCAACGGACAGGGGCCTTGGTAATGAAAAACTGTTTTTT

abundance: -
j_gene: TRBJ2-5
v_gene: TRBV6-1
d_gene: TRBD2
CDR3aa: CASSRLADSGEQYF
CDR3nt: TGTGCCAGCAGTCGACTAGCTGATTCGGGGGAGCAGTACTTC

abundance: -
j_gene: TRBJ2-1
v_gene: TRBV5-1
d_gene: TRBD2
CDR3aa: CASSLQPRLAGGNEQFF
CDR3nt: TGCGCCAGCAGCCTACAACCCCGACTAGCGGGAGGCAATGAGCAGTTCTTC

abundance: few
j_gene: TRBJ2-7
v_gene: TRBV7-2
d_gene: TRBD2
CDR3aa: CASSREASGSHEQYF
CDR3nt: TGTGCCAGCAGCCGCGAGGCTAGCGGGAGTCACGAGCAGTACTTC

abundance: -
j_gene: TRBJ2-7
v_gene: TRBV11-2
d_gene: -
CDR3aa: CASSSGVGTHEQYF
CDR3nt: TGTGCCAGCAGCTCCGGAGTAGGGACCCACGAGCAGTACTTC

abundance: -
j_gene: TRBJ1-2
v_gene: TRBV6-1
d_gene: -
CDR3aa: CASSEEVGRNYGYTF
CDR3nt: TGTGCCAGCAGTGAAGAGGTGGGCAGGAACTATGGCTACACCTTC

abundance: few
j_gene: TRBJ2-7
v_gene: TRBV20-1
d_gene: -
CDR3aa: CSAQKNVEGEQYF
CDR3nt: TGCAGTGCGCAAAAGAACGTTGAGGGCGAGCAGTACTTC

abundance: -
j_gene: TRBJ1-6
v_gene: TRBV7-6
d_gene: -
CDR3aa: CASSLDGSSIGSPLHF
CDR3nt: TGTGCCAGCAGCTTAGATGGGTCTTCGATCGGTTCACCCCTCCACTTT

abundance: -
j_gene: TRBJ2-5
v_gene: TRBV27
d_gene: -
CDR3aa: CASRLLGGTETQYF
CDR3nt: TGTGCCAGCAGACTTTTAGGGGGGACGGAGACCCAGTACTTC

abundance: -
j_gene: TRBJ2-1
v_gene: TRBV7-9
d_gene: TRBD2
CDR3aa: CASSPRGGLAGNEQFF
CDR3nt: TGTGCCAGCAGCCCTAGAGGGGGACTAGCGGGCAATGAGCAGTTCTTC

abundance: -
j_gene: TRBJ2-7
v_gene: TRBV9
d_gene: -
CDR3aa: CASSIRDNTPYEQYF
CDR3nt: TGTGCCAGCAGCATCCGGGACAACACTCCCTACGAGCAGTACTTC

abundance: -
j_gene: TRBJ2-3
v_gene: TRBV20-1
d_gene: -
CDR3aa: CSAPTASGHTDTQYF
CDR3nt: TGCAGTGCTCCGACAGCCTCTGGGCACACAGATACGCAGTATTTT